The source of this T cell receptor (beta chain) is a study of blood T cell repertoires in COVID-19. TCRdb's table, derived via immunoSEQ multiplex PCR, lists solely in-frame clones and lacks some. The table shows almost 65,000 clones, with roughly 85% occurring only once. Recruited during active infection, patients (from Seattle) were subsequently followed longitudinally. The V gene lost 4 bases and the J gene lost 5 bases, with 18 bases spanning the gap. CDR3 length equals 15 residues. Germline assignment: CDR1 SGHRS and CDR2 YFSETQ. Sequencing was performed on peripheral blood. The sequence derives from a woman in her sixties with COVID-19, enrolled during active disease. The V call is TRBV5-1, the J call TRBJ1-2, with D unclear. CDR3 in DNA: TGCGCCAGCAGCACGAATAACCGGAGCCCTTATGGCTACACCTTC. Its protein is CASSTNNRSPYGYTF.